This T cell receptor beta chain was captured in a study of shared clonotypes between healthy human individuals. Methods used by the authors: Junction-only immunoSEQ data arrived without quality scores, meaning filtering differed. Only in-frame clones appear in the TCRdb table, and some are missing; sequencing was by immunoSEQ multiplex PCR. V, J and clone size reflect that table, while D and trimming were determined from the DNA. The sample includes 450,000 to 500,000 clones, around 80% of them seen just once. Per the germline V gene, CDR1 is SGHTA and CDR2 is FQGNSA. CDR3 length equals 15 residues. The ends lost 5 bases at V and 5 bases at J; junction bases unmatched: 11.

The sequencing input was PBMCs. The TCR was taken from a middle-aged woman in good health. Some clones in this sample may be carry-over from other donors' samples. The rearrangement joins TRBV7-2 to TRBJ2-7; 8 bases line up with TRBD2. CDR3 region: CASSLMSSGENEQYF. CDR3 DNA sequence: TGTGCCAGCAGCCTTATGAGTAGCGGGGAAAACGAGCAGTACTTC.